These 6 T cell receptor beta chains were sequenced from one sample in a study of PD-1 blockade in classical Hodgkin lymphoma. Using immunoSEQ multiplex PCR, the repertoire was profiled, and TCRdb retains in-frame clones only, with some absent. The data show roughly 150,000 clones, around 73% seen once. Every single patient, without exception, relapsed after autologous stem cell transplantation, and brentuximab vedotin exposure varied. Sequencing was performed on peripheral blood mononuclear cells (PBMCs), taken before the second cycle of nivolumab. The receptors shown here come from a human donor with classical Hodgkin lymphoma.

The CDR3 DNA follows: TGTGCCAGCAGGGATCACACCACAGATACGCAGTATTTT. Its protein is CASRDHTTDTQYF. This rearrangement joins TRBV6-1 to TRBJ2-3; the D is unclear. Trimming took 6 bases from V and 2 from J, leaving 9 bases between them. The germline gives CDR1 MNHNS, CDR2 SASEGT. The length of the CDR3 is 13 residues.

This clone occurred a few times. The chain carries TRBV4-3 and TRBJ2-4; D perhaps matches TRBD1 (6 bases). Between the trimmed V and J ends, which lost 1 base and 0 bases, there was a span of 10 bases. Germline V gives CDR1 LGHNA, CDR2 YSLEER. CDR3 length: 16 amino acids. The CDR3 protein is CASSQGTALAKNIQYF. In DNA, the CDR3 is TGCGCCAGCAGCCAAGGGACAGCCCTAGCCAAAAACATTCAGTACTTC.

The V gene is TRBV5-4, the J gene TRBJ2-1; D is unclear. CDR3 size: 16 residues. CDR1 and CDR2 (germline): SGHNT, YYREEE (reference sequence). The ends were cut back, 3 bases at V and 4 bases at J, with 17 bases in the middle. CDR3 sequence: CASSSQWKGLYNEQFF. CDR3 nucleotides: TGTGCCAGCAGCTCCCAGTGGAAGGGATTATACAATGAGCAGTTCTTC.

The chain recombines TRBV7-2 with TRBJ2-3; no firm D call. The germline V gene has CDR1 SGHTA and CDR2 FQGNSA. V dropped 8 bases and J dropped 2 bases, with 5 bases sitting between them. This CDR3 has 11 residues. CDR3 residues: CASGITDTQYF. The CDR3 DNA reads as TGTGCCAGCGGGATCACAGATACGCAGTATTTT.

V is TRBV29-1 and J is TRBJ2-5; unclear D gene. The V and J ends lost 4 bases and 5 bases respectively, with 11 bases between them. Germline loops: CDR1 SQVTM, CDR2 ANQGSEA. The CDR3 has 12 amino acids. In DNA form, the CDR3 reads TGCAGCGTTGGTCGGTTCGGGGAGACCCAGTACTTC. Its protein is CSVGRFGETQYF.

The CDR3 DNA sequence: TGTGCCAGCACCCCCTTCAACACCGGGGAGCTGTTTTTT. Amino acid sequence: CASTPFNTGELFF. V and J are TRBV6-4 and TRBJ2-2; unclear D gene. Germline V gene sequence: CDR1 MRHNA, CDR2 SNTAGT. The CDR3 has 13 amino acids. Trimming took 7 bases from V and 2 from J, leaving 8 bases between them.